This TCR beta chain was identified during a study of shared clonotypes between healthy human individuals. Findings of the study overall: A limitation of the genetic and exposure-history diversity represented arose from few donors.

As handled by the study authors: ImmunoSEQ only sent back junction sequences with no quality scores, so filtering was done differently. The protocol was immunoSEQ multiplex PCR, while the TCRdb copy is restricted to in-frame clones and leaves out a portion. The V and J calls and clone size were taken over from that table, and D and trimming were inferred from the DNA. The sample records fewer than 1 million clones, around 96% being singletons. A remark on this clone: Its antigen is still unknown.

Naive CD8 cells comprised CD45RO-negative, CCR7-positively selected cells, excluding terminally differentiated effector memory CD45RA+ cells. The CDR3 runs to 12 residues. The V end lost 5 bases, the J end lost 5 bases, and 9 bases lay between the germline ends. Germline CDR1 LNHDA, CDR2 SQIVND (reference sequence). This chain joins TRBV19 and TRBJ1-2; D is undetermined. The clonotype comes from a man aged 25-45 years in good health. The source material was naive CD8+ T cells sorted from blood. The CDR3 DNA sequence: TGTGCCAGTAGTCCTGACGGGTATGGCTACACCTTC. Amino acids: CASSPDGYGYTF.